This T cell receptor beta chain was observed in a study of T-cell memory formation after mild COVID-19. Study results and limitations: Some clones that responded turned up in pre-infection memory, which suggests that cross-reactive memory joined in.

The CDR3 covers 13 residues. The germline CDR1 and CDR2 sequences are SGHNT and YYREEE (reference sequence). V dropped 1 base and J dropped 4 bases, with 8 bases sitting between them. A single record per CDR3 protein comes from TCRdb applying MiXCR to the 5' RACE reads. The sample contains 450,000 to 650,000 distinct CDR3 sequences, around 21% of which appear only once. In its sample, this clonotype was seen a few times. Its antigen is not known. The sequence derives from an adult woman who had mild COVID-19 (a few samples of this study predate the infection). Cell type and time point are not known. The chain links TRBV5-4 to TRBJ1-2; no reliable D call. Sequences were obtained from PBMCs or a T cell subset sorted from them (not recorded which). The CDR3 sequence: CASSLKISYGYTF. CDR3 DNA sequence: TGTGCCAGCAGCTTGAAGATAAGCTATGGCTACACCTTC.